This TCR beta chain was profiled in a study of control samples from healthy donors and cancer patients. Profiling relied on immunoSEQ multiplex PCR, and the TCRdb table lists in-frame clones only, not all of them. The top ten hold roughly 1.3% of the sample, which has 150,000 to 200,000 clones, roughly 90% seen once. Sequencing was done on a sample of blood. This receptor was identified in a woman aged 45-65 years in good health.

The CDR3 spells CAWSMSYTIYF. In DNA, the CDR3 is TGTGCCTGGAGTATGTCTTACACCATATATTTT. The V call is TRBV30, the J call TRBJ1-3; D uncertain. CDR3 length equals 11 residues. Germline loops: CDR1 GTSNPN, CDR2 SVGIG (reference sequence). V was cut by 2 bases and J by 8 bases, with 7 bases left in between.